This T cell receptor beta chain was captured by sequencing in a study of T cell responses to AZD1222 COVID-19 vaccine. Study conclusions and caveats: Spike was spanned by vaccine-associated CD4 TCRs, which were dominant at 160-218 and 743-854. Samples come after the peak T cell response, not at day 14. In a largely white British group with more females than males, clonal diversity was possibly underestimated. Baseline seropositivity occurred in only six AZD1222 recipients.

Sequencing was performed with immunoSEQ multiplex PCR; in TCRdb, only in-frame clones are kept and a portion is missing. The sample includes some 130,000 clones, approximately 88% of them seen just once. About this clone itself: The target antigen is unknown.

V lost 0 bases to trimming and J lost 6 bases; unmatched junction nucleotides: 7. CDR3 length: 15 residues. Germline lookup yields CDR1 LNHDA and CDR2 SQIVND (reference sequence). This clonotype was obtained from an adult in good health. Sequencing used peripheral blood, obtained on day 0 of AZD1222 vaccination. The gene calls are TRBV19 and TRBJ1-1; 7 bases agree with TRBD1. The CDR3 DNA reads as TGTGCCAGTAGTATAGAACCCGGGACAGCTGCTGAAGCTTTCTTT. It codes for CASSIEPGTAAEAFF.